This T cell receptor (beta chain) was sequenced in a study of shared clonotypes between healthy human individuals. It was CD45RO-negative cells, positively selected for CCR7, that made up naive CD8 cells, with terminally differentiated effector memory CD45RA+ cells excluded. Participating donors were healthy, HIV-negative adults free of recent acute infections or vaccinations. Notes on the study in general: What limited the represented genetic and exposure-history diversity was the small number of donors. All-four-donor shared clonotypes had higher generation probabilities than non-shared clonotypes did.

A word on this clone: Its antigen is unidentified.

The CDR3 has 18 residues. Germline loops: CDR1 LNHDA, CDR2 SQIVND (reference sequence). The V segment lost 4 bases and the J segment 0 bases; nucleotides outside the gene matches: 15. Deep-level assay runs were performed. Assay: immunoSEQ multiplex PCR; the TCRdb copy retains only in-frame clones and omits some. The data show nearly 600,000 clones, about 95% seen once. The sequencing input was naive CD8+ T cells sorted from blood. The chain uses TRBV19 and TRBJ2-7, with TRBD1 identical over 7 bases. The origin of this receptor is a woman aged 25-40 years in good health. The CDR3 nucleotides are TGTGCCAGTAGTACACACATCATCGACAGGGAGCTCTCCTACGAGCAGTACTTC. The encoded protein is CASSTHIIDRELSYEQYF.